The sequence of this T cell receptor (beta chain) was determined in a study of T cells after posttransplantation cyclophosphamide. V shed 2 bases, J shed 9 bases, and the junction held 6 bases outside the gene matches. The CDR3 is made up of 14 amino acids. In germline, CDR1 is MNHEY, CDR2 SVGAGI. Only in-frame clones appear in the TCRdb table, and some are missing; sequencing was by immunoSEQ multiplex PCR. The table records 30,000 to 35,000 clones without singletons, the ten largest covering 6.7%. This clone was picked up many times. Its antigen is currently unknown. The study, taken as a whole, reports: Recipient CMV seropositivity and CMV reactivation strongly tracked TRB clonality.

The sequence came from a woman aged 45-60 years in good health and a related stem cell transplant donor. The chain has TRBV6-5 and TRBJ1-3; TRBD1 aligns across 8 bases. The sequenced sample was PBMCs. The CDR3 DNA reads TGTGCCAGCAGTTACCGGGACAGGTTTGGCACCATATATTTT. It codes for CASSYRDRFGTIYF.